The rows below give T cell receptor beta chains drawn from one sample of a study of T cells in localized non-small cell lung cancer. TCRdb's table, derived via immunoSEQ multiplex PCR, lists solely in-frame clones and lacks some. The sample holds approximately 100,000 clones; roughly 93% are singletons and the top ten take 4.1%. This sample comprised PBMCs, obtained before any cancer treatment. The receptor source for this set is a woman aged 35 to 70 with stage II squamous cell lung carcinoma. Both conserved end residues are part of each CDR3. Fields, in order: D gene, V gene, clone size, J gene, CDR3 protein, CDR3 DNA. The D gene is left open where the match is weak. Clone size is stated in some rows and not others, as once, few, many or a class when expanded.

NA,TRBV19,NA,TRBJ1-5,CASSILGHNNQPQHF,TGTGCCAGTAGTATCCTGGGACACAATAATCAGCCCCAGCATTTT
TRBD1,TRBV29-1,NA,TRBJ1-4,CSVGKGAGEKLFF,TGCAGCGTTGGAAAGGGGGCGGGTGAAAAACTGTTTTTT
NA,TRBV6-6,once,TRBJ1-2,CASSGIQGDRRGGYTF,TGTGCCAGCAGTGGCATACAGGGTGATAGGCGCGGTGGCTACACCTTC
NA,TRBV5-1,NA,TRBJ2-7,CASSSGGNDEQYF,TGCGCCAGCAGCTCAGGAGGGAACGACGAGCAGTACTTC
NA,TRBV19,few,TRBJ1-2,CASSIGGPQYGYTF,TGTGCCAGTAGTATAGGGGGACCGCAATATGGCTACACCTTC
TRBD2,TRBV7-2,NA,TRBJ2-3,CASSLGLAGALNTQYF,TGTGCCAGCAGCCTGGGACTAGCGGGAGCACTGAATACGCAGTATTTT
NA,TRBV29-1,NA,TRBJ2-1,CSVTPLGRSYNEQFF,TGCAGCGTCACCCCCTTGGGGCGGAGCTACAATGAGCAGTTCTTC
NA,TRBV6-6,NA,TRBJ2-7,CASSPDQGRYEQYF,TGTGCCAGCAGTCCGGACCAGGGACGGTACGAGCAGTACTTC
NA,TRBV7-9,once,TRBJ1-4,CASSLEFLEKLFF,TGTGCCAGCAGCTTAGAGTTTCTTGAAAAACTGTTTTTT
NA,TRBV30,NA,TRBJ2-1,CAWGSAIPDNEQFF,TGTGCCTGGGGGTCTGCCATTCCAGACAATGAGCAGTTCTTC
TRBD2,TRBV5-4,NA,TRBJ2-1,CASSLLTSGPEQFF,TGTGCCAGCAGCCTTCTCACTAGCGGACCCGAGCAGTTCTTC
TRBD2,TRBV27,NA,TRBJ2-1,CASSLRTSGSNEQFF,TGTGCCAGCAGCCTCCGGACTAGCGGGAGCAATGAGCAGTTCTTC
NA,TRBV6-1,NA,TRBJ2-1,CASSEARNNEQFF,TGTGCCAGCAGTGAAGCCCGGAACAATGAGCAGTTCTTC
NA,TRBV30,few,TRBJ1-3,CAWSVGGNTIYF,TGTGCCTGGAGTGTAGGGGGAAACACCATATATTTT
NA,TRBV7-9,NA,TRBJ1-1,CASFPPELDEAFF,TGTGCCAGCTTCCCTCCCGAGTTGGATGAAGCTTTCTTT
NA,TRBV28,NA,TRBJ2-7,CASSLGEGGPYEQYF,TGTGCCAGCAGTTTAGGTGAAGGGGGTCCCTACGAGCAGTACTTC
TRBD2,TRBV2,NA,TRBJ2-1,CASSPTSGGAGEQFF,TGTGCCAGCAGCCCGACTAGCGGGGGGGCTGGAGAGCAGTTCTTC
NA,TRBV7-8,NA,TRBJ2-2,CASSLARRLNRELFF,TGTGCCAGCAGCTTAGCCCGGCGGCTTAACCGGGAGCTGTTTTTT
NA,TRBV14,NA,TRBJ2-1,CASSQIEWDEQFF,TGTGCCAGCAGCCAGATAGAGTGGGATGAGCAGTTCTTC
NA,TRBV28,NA,TRBJ1-1,CASGTFNEAFF,TGTGCCAGCGGGACGTTCAATGAAGCTTTCTTT
NA,TRBV7-6,NA,TRBJ2-1,CASSLGGIHNEQFF,TGTGCCAGCAGCTTAGGAGGGATCCACAATGAGCAGTTCTTC
NA,TRBV15,NA,TRBJ1-1,CATSRVNGRGAFF,TGTGCCACCAGCAGAGTGAACGGTCGCGGGGCTTTCTTT
TRBD1,TRBV9,NA,TRBJ1-2,CASTGGGYGYTF,TGTGCCAGTACAGGGGGAGGTTATGGCTACACCTTC
NA,TRBV5-6,once,TRBJ1-5,CASSSGTVNQPQHF,TGTGCCAGCTCCTCTGGGACGGTGAATCAGCCCCAGCATTTT
TRBD1,TRBV19,NA,TRBJ1-2,CASSINSGGSNYGYTF,TGTGCCAGTAGTATAAATTCAGGGGGATCTAACTATGGCTACACCTTC
TRBD1,TRBV5-6,NA,TRBJ1-2,CASSSTTGTGDGYTF,TGTGCCAGCAGCTCCACTACCGGGACAGGGGACGGCTACACCTTC
NA,TRBV5-8,NA,TRBJ2-1,CASSQDWGDEQFF,TGTGCCAGCAGCCAAGACTGGGGCGATGAGCAGTTCTTC
NA,TRBV11-3,NA,TRBJ2-1,CASSGGYNEQFF,TGTGCCAGCAGCGGGGGATACAATGAGCAGTTCTTC
NA,TRBV7-9,NA,TRBJ2-5,CASSLGLREPETQYF,TGTGCCAGCAGCTTGGGACTCAGGGAACCAGAGACCCAGTACTTC
NA,TRBV18,NA,TRBJ2-4,CASSPSGNSKNIQYF,TGTGCCAGCTCACCATCGGGGAATTCCAAAAACATTCAGTACTTC
NA,TRBV7-9,NA,TRBJ1-1,CASSLADKTEAFF,TGTGCCAGCAGCTTAGCAGACAAAACTGAAGCTTTCTTT
TRBD1,TRBV5-6,NA,TRBJ1-1,CASSAPPTGERKDTEAFF,TGTGCCAGCAGCGCCCCCCCGACAGGGGAGAGAAAGGACACTGAAGCTTTCTTT
TRBD2,TRBV7-2,NA,TRBJ2-1,CASSLVRLAVYNEQFF,TGTGCCAGCAGCTTAGTGAGGCTAGCGGTCTACAATGAGCAGTTCTTC
NA,TRBV5-6,NA,TRBJ1-3,CASSLAPDRGNTIYF,TGTGCCAGCAGCTTGGCGCCCGACCGGGGAAACACCATATATTTT
NA,TRBV28,NA,TRBJ1-6,CASSSSGLGSPLHF,TGTGCCAGCAGTTCTTCAGGGCTCGGATCACCCCTCCACTTT
NA,TRBV1,NA,TRBJ2-5,CTSSQLAIEIPRETQYF,TGCACCAGCAGCCAGCTTGCCATAGAGATCCCCCGGGAGACCCAGTACTTC
NA,TRBV19,NA,TRBJ2-7,CASSTGSSYEQYF,TGTGCCAGTAGTACCGGGAGCTCCTACGAGCAGTACTTC
TRBD1,TRBV30,NA,TRBJ1-2,CAWIQDRGYYGYTF,TGTGCCTGGATACAAGACAGGGGCTACTATGGCTACACCTTC
NA,TRBV6-1,NA,TRBJ1-1,CASIIGGRTEAFF,TGTGCCAGCATCATTGGCGGGCGGACTGAAGCTTTCTTT
NA,TRBV7-9,NA,TRBJ1-2,CASSYRDKIYGYTF,TGTGCCAGCAGCTACCGGGATAAAATTTATGGCTACACCTTC
TRBD1,TRBV19,NA,TRBJ2-1,CASSLSTGGLGGEQFF,TGTGCCAGTAGCCTCTCGACAGGGGGCCTTGGGGGTGAGCAGTTCTTC
NA,TRBV6-5,NA,TRBJ2-3,CASSPSGSYTQYF,TGTGCCAGCAGCCCCTCAGGGTCTTATACGCAGTATTTT
NA,TRBV14,NA,TRBJ2-7,CASSQGSEQYF,TGTGCCAGCAGCCAAGGGTCCGAGCAGTACTTC
NA,TRBV4-2,NA,TRBJ2-7,CASSPRGGGNSYEQYF,TGTGCCAGCAGCCCCAGGGGCGGGGGTAACTCCTACGAGCAGTACTTC
NA,TRBV30,NA,TRBJ2-7,CAWNRDGSSYEQYF,TGTGCCTGGAATCGGGACGGGAGCTCCTACGAGCAGTACTTC
NA,TRBV4-2,NA,TRBJ2-7,CASSQDWSLGGYEQYF,TGTGCCAGCAGCCAAGACTGGTCCCTAGGGGGGTACGAGCAGTACTTC
TRBD1,TRBV5-1,few,TRBJ2-2,CASSLALRGGDTGELFF,TGCGCCAGCAGCTTGGCCCTAAGAGGGGGCGACACCGGGGAGCTGTTTTTT
NA,TRBV6-4,NA,TRBJ2-7,CASSDAGKQYF,TGTGCCAGCAGTGACGCGGGAAAGCAGTACTTC
NA,TRBV27,NA,TRBJ1-1,CASSLSRTTEAFF,TGTGCCAGCAGTTTATCCCGAACCACTGAAGCTTTCTTT
NA,TRBV2,once,TRBJ2-1,CASMEWGEVRAGEQFF,TGTGCCAGCATGGAATGGGGGGAGGTGCGGGCCGGAGAGCAGTTCTTC
NA,TRBV27,NA,TRBJ2-7,CASSSYSGERSYEQYF,TGTGCCAGCAGTTCATATAGTGGGGAGCGCTCCTACGAGCAGTACTTC
NA,TRBV5-4,NA,TRBJ2-5,CASSPEGRLGQETQYF,TGTGCCAGCAGCCCGGAGGGCAGGCTTGGCCAAGAGACCCAGTACTTC
NA,TRBV7-9,NA,TRBJ1-1,CASSTPQGKTNTEAFF,TGTGCCAGCAGCACCCCTCAGGGGAAAACGAACACTGAAGCTTTCTTT
TRBD2,TRBV27,NA,TRBJ2-7,CASSLGGSTYEQYF,TGTGCCAGCAGTTTAGGCGGGAGCACCTACGAGCAGTACTTC
TRBD1,TRBV5-5,NA,TRBJ1-1,CASSLRQGRGNTEAFF,TGTGCCAGCAGTCTACGACAGGGACGGGGGAACACTGAAGCTTTCTTT
NA,TRBV7-9,NA,TRBJ2-1,CASSFDGGTYNEQFF,TGTGCCAGCAGCTTCGATGGTGGTACCTACAATGAGCAGTTCTTC
TRBD1,TRBV5-4,NA,TRBJ2-7,CASTAGQGTYEQYF,TGTGCCAGCACCGCGGGACAGGGAACCTACGAGCAGTACTTC
NA,TRBV19,once,TRBJ2-7,CASSIEGGHLYEQYF,TGTGCCAGTAGTATAGAAGGGGGACATCTCTACGAGCAGTACTTC
NA,TRBV4-1,NA,TRBJ1-3,CASSRIWGISGNTIYF,TGCGCCAGCAGCCGAATATGGGGTATCTCTGGAAACACCATATATTTT